The clone carrying this T cell receptor beta chain was detected only a few times. TCRdb's table, derived via immunoSEQ multiplex PCR, lists solely in-frame clones and lacks some. The sample consists of tens of thousands of clones, 80% to 85% of them appearing once. This record comes from a study of sequential checkpoint blockade in melanoma. Treatment of the sample: randomized to nivolumab then ipilimumab (arm A) or the reverse (arm B). DNA-damaging chemotherapy had not been given to any patient beforehand. PBMC sorting kept live CD3+CD8+ cells without CD19 or CD56. The V and J ends lost 6 bases and 0 bases respectively, with 12 bases between them. CDR1 SNHLY and CDR2 FYNNEI come from the germline V gene. The CDR3 length is 14 residues.

This chain joins TRBV2 and TRBJ2-7, with D perhaps TRBD1 (6 bases). The sequence derives from a human donor with melanoma. Sequences were derived from CD8+ T cells sorted from blood (inferred from file names), sampled from a patient given nivolumab and ipilimumab in sequence. The CDR3 here is CASSLGQTSYEQYF. The CDR3 DNA is TGTGCCAGCAGCTTAGGACAGACCTCCTACGAGCAGTACTTC. The variable domain in full, completed from reference TRBV2 and TRBJ2-7, reads EPEVTQTPSHQVTQMGQEVILRCVPISNHLYFYWYRQILGQKVEFLVSFYNNEISEKSEIFDDQFSVERPDGSNFTLKIRSTKLEDSAMYFCASSLGQTSYEQYFGPGTRLTVT.